These T cell receptor beta chains were read from a single sample in a study of T-cell reconstitution after alpha-beta-depleted transplantation in children. TCRdb re-derived calls from the PCR reads in MiXCR, one entry per CDR3 protein. The data show roughly 70,000 distinct CDR3 sequences, with roughly 5% seen just once and approximately 20% held by the top ten. The sample consisted of PBMCs, mostly from graft donor cells, taken 180 days after TCRalphabeta/CD19-depleted stem cell transplant. Source of these receptors: a boy under two years old who had a stem cell transplant for acute myeloid leukemia, so the T cells may come from the graft donor. CDR3s include the opening cysteine and the closing phenylalanine or tryptophan.

TRBV20-1	TRBJ1-1	CSAYKGGEAFF
TRBV18	TRBJ2-6	CASSPQSGGTGALSGANVLTF
TRBV18	TRBJ2-5	CASSPPLGHQETQYF
TRBV28	TRBJ2-3	CASSFGTGRADTQYF
TRBV7-9	TRBJ2-3	CASSLERGRGDTQYF
TRBV3-1	TRBJ2-7	CASSQFRSNGYEQYF
TRBV6-5	TRBJ2-2	CASSYPAGVNGELFF
TRBV11-2	TRBJ2-1	CASSLVRASYNEQFF
TRBV21-1	TRBJ2-3	CASSKSRSHTDTQYF
TRBV7-2	TRBJ2-5	CASSPAGTPKETQYF
TRBV6-2/TRBV6-3	TRBJ2-7	CASSTLRDRSSYEQYF
TRBV20-1	TRBJ2-5	CSATLGGRIQETQYF
TRBV9	TRBJ2-1	CATRGGSTYNEQFF
TRBV19	TRBJ2-2	CASSKGGNTGELFF
TRBV10-1	TRBJ1-1	CASSVGRGTEAFF
TRBV3-1	TRBJ1-6	CASSQGTGGIPLHF
TRBV11-2	TRBJ1-2	CASSQLGTESYGYTF
TRBV10-3	TRBJ2-3	CAISLSPSTDTQYF
TRBV4-3	TRBJ2-5	CASSQDWTSGKETQYF
TRBV29-1	TRBJ2-7	CSARHGQGYEQYF
TRBV15	TRBJ2-6	CATSRDWRGRTPLRSNVLTF
TRBV5-5	TRBJ2-5	CASSAGTSGGARETQYF
TRBV15	TRBJ2-1	CATSRFEGAPEQFF
TRBV27	TRBJ2-7	CASSLTQAYEQYF
TRBV4-2	TRBJ1-5	CAMGPRDRGRSNQPQHF
TRBV7-6	TRBJ2-5	CASSPDSEETQYF
TRBV11-2	TRBJ2-1	CASSLRDRGLLGQFF
TRBV5-1	TRBJ1-6	CASSLRTGDSPLHF
TRBV5-1	TRBJ2-3	CASSLPAGPNTDTQYF
TRBV20-1	TRBJ2-5	CSARGTSGSQETQYF
TRBV12-3/TRBV12-4	TRBJ2-3	CASSWDRDTQYF
TRBV20-1	TRBJ2-1	CSARDPSPTRRSSYNEQFF
TRBV5-5	TRBJ1-5	CASSPWTFDSNQPQHF
TRBV30	TRBJ2-7	CAWTPGQVDEQYF
TRBV11-2	TRBJ2-4	CASSLPNRENIQYF
TRBV14	TRBJ2-1	CASSWTLNEQFF
TRBV29-1	TRBJ1-2	CSASGQDYYGYTF
TRBV6-1	TRBJ1-2	CASSRDRRNYGYTF
TRBV7-2	TRBJ2-4	CASSLAAGTSIQYF
TRBV29-1	TRBJ2-1	CSVKVAGGRYEQFF
TRBV12-3/TRBV12-4	TRBJ2-6	CASSLGIGRQSSGANVLTF
TRBV5-5	TRBJ2-1	CASREDREQFF
TRBV6-5	TRBJ1-4	CASSFYRATNEKLFF
TRBV10-3	TRBJ1-4	CAIRNGPDRREKLFF
TRBV6-2/TRBV6-3	TRBJ2-3	CASSYSPGAQVEKYF
TRBV3-1	TRBJ2-1	CASSQVTSGGRSYNEQFF
TRBV4-2	TRBJ2-2	CASSRTAGTSGAAANTGELFF
TRBV5-1	TRBJ2-2	CASSFGASIWTGELFF
TRBV7-2	TRBJ2-3	CASSSDRASTDTQYF
TRBV25-1	TRBJ1-1	CASSDGTEAFF
TRBV15	TRBJ1-5	CATSSRGDQPQHF
TRBV20-1	TRBJ1-4	CSASHPGTYEGKLFF
TRBV9	TRBJ2-1	CASSVGGGPYNEQFF
TRBV19	TRBJ2-3	CASTGDTDTQYF
TRBV7-6	TRBJ2-5	CASSSWDREGVQETQYF
TRBV7-2	TRBJ2-2	CASSRTRTGGGGNDGELFF
TRBV7-9	TRBJ1-5	CASSLDGAGQPQHF
TRBV12-3/TRBV12-4	TRBJ2-4	CASSLIDGIAKNIQYF
TRBV7-2	TRBJ1-3	CASSLGPGGPGNTIYF